These 16 T cell receptor beta chains came from one sample sequenced in a study of response to subunit inactivated influenza vaccine. TCRdb used MiXCR to reprocess the RT-PCR reads, holding one entry per CDR3 protein. The table records hundreds of thousands of distinct CDR3 sequences, 6% to 9% of them present only once. Source: PBMCs from blood, taken about 23 months after vaccination. The receptor set was obtained from a man between 50 and 75 years old who received an inactivated influenza vaccine.

The J gene is TRBJ1-2, the V gene TRBV3-1, with TRBD1 as a possible D gene (5 bases). CDR1 and CDR2 from the germline V gene are LGHDT and YNNKEL (reference sequence). The CDR3 is made up of 14 amino acids. Trimming removed 4 bases at V and 3 bases at J, with 12 bases between. Here the CDR3 DNA reads TGTGCCAGCAGCCGTAAGGGGCTTGACTATGGCTACACCTTC. This gives the protein CASSRKGLDYGYTF.

This clonotype has just a few counts. The V call is TRBV7-9, the J call TRBJ2-1; tentatively, D is TRBD1 (6 bases). Germline-derived CDR1 and CDR2 are SEHNR and FQNEAQ (reference sequence). V shed 5 bases and J shed 7 bases, with 18 bases lying between them. CDR3 length: 15 amino acids. DNA of the CDR3: TGTGCCAGCAGCCAGACAGGTACATTTTGGAATGAGCAGTTCTTC. Translation gives CASSQTGTFWNEQFF.

The chain couples TRBV10-2 to TRBJ2-1; D possibly matches TRBD1 or TRBD2 (5 bases each). This CDR3 is built from 15 residues. Trimming took off 4 bases at V and 6 bases at J, with 16 bases between the two ends. The germline CDR1 and CDR2 sequences are WSHSY and SAAADI. CDR3 sequence reads: CASSGTGRGGNEQFF. The CDR3 region has the DNA TGCGCCAGCAGTGGTACCGGGCGTGGGGGCAATGAGCAGTTCTTC.

This clonotype has only a few counts. V gene TRBV12-3 or TRBV12-4 combines with J gene TRBJ2-6, with D perhaps matching TRBD1 (5 bases). CDR3 size: 15 residues. The V gene lost 5 bases and the J gene lost 0 bases, with 8 bases spanning the gap. In nucleotides, the CDR3 is TGTGCCAGCAGTGGGGCCTACTCTGGGGCCAACGTCCTGACTTTC. Protein: CASSGAYSGANVLTF.

V gene TRBV5-1 combines with J gene TRBJ1-2; 7 nucleotides line up with TRBD1. Germline-derived CDR1 and CDR2 are SGHRS and YFSETQ. V shed 4 bases, J shed 6 bases, and the junction held 9 bases outside the gene matches. The CDR3 has 14 amino acids. The CDR3 nucleotides are TGCGCCAGCAGCCCCGCCGCGACAGGGAATGGCTACACCTTC. Protein: CASSPAATGNGYTF.

The chain is built from TRBV12-3 or TRBV12-4 and TRBJ1-2; 7 nucleotides line up with TRBD1. Trimming cost V 4 bases and J 2 bases; bases outside gene matches: 13. CDR3 length: 17 amino acids. In nucleotides, the CDR3 is TGTGCCAGCAGTTATGGGACAGCGAGCGGCCCCAACTATGGCTACACCTTC. Translating it yields CASSYGTASGPNYGYTF.

This clonotype was seen many times. V is TRBV2 and J is TRBJ1-1, with 7 nucleotides matching TRBD1. This CDR3 spans 17 amino acids. Germline V gives CDR1 SNHLY, CDR2 FYNNEI. Trimming cost V 5 bases and J 0 bases; bases outside gene matches: 12. The CDR3 DNA is TGTGCCAGCAGTCAAGACCAGGGGGGTGGTATGAACACTGAAGCTTTCTTT. It encodes CASSQDQGGGMNTEAFF.

This clonotype was observed at least ten times. The J gene is TRBJ2-1, the V gene TRBV14; 8 bases map to TRBD1. Germline V lookup: CDR1 SGHDN, CDR2 FVKESK. Trimming at V came to 2 bases and at J to 0 bases, leaving 12 bases not matched to a gene. The length of the CDR3 is 19 residues. For the CDR3, the DNA is TGTGCCAGCAGCCAAACAGGGGGTGTTGGACTTTACTCCTACAATGAGCAGTTCTTC. Protein sequence: CASSQTGGVGLYSYNEQFF.

This clonotype has a handful of counts. The V and J genes are TRBV4-1 and TRBJ2-2; 7 nucleotides line up with TRBD1. Germline lookup yields CDR1 MGHRA and CDR2 YSYEKL. With 0 bases clipped from V and 1 base from J, the junction kept 17 bases outside the gene matches. This CDR3 is 21 amino acids long. The CDR3 reads CASSQDSARPRGQGNTGELFF. The CDR3 DNA is TGCGCCAGCAGCCAAGATTCCGCCAGACCAAGGGGGCAGGGGAACACCGGGGAGCTGTTTTTT.

This clonotype appeared many times. This chain uses TRBV5-1 with TRBJ2-7, with D unresolved. V dropped 3 bases and J dropped 3 bases, with 10 bases sitting between them. The germline CDR1 and CDR2 sequences are SGHRS and YFSETQ. The CDR3 has 13 residues. CDR3 DNA sequence: TGCGCCAGCAGCTCTGGGGTAGGCTACGAGCAGTACTTC. Translated, it gives CASSSGVGYEQYF.

Remarks on this clonotype: A junction boundary mismatches the germline segment, possibly from a read error. The V call is TRBV28, the J call TRBJ1-5; TRBD1 aligns across 7 bases. This CDR3 has 12 amino acids. CDR1 is MDHEN and CDR2 is SYDVKM in the germline V gene. The CDR3 DNA is TGCGTAACAGGGGCCAATAATCAGCCCCAGCATTTT. Translated: CVTGANNQPQHF.

J is TRBJ1-6 and V is TRBV6-5, with D unresolved. There are 15 residues in the CDR3. Deletions cut 3 bases from V and 7 bases from J, with 13 bases between. CDR1 is MNHEY and CDR2 is SVGAGI in the germline V gene. CDR3 DNA sequence: TGTGCCAGCAGTTATCAAGGGTTTCTCAATTCACCCCTCCACTTT. Its translation is CASSYQGFLNSPLHF.

This clonotype appeared a few times. The genes are TRBV5-1 and TRBJ2-2; D may match TRBD1 or TRBD2 (5 bases each). This CDR3 is built from 15 residues. With 2 bases removed from V and 7 bases from J, the gap between germline ends came to 15 bases. Germline-derived CDR1 and CDR2 are SGHRS and YFSETQ. CDR3 nucleotide sequence: TGCGCCAGCAGCTTCCCGGGACGTCCCGGCGGGGAGCTGTTTTTT. Its protein product is CASSFPGRPGGELFF.

To note about this clonotype: This sequence may be a read error, since a much larger clone differs from it by one base. The rearrangement joins TRBV12-3 or TRBV12-4 to TRBJ1-2; TRBD1 matches at 7 bases. This CDR3 is 14 amino acids long. V lost 3 bases, J lost 1 base, and 2 bases stayed unmatched. The CDR3 spells CASSLRDSNYGYTF. DNA for the CDR3: TGTGCCAGCAGTTTGCGGGACAGTAACTATGGCTACACCTTC.

This clonotype occurred a few times. This chain connects TRBV7-3 to TRBJ2-2; unclear D gene. The CDR3 is 13 residues long. Deletions cut 4 bases from V and 6 bases from J, with 9 bases between. CDR1 and CDR2 from the germline V gene are SGHTA and FQGTGA. CDR3: CASSSHLAGELFF. The CDR3 coding sequence is TGTGCCAGCAGCTCACACCTAGCCGGGGAGCTGTTTTTT.

This chain joins TRBV5-1 and TRBJ2-7; TRBD2 aligns across 7 bases. The length of the CDR3 is 15 residues. The V segment lost 4 bases and the J segment 8 bases; nucleotides outside the gene matches: 15. Germline loops: CDR1 SGHRS, CDR2 YFSETQ. The chain's CDR3 is CASSPAASGPYKQYF. The CDR3 nucleotides are TGCGCCAGCAGCCCGGCGGCTAGCGGACCGTACAAGCAGTACTTC. The full variable domain, rest sourced from reference TRBV5-1 and TRBJ2-7, is KAGVTQTPRYLIKTRGQQVTLSCSPISGHRSVSWYQQTPGQGLQFLFEYFSETQRNKGNFPGRFSGRQFSNSRSEMNVSTLELGDSALYLCASSPAASGPYKQYFGPGTRLTVT.